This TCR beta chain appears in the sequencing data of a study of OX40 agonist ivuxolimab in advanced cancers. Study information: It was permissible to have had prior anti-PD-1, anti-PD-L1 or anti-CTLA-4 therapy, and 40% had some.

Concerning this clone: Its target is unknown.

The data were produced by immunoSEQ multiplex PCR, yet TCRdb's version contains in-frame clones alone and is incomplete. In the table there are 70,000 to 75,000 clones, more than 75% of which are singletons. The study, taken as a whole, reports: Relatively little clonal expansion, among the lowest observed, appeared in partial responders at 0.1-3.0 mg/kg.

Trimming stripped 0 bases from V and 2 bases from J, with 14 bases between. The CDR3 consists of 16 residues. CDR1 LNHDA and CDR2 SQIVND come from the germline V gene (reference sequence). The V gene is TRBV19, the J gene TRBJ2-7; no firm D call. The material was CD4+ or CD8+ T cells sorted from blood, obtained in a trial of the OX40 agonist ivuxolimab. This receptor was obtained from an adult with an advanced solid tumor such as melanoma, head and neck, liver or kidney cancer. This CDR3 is CASSIDRLIPPYEQYF. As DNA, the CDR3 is TGTGCCAGTAGTATAGACAGGCTTATTCCTCCCTACGAGCAGTACTTC.